This T cell receptor beta chain was captured in a study of blood T cells in healthy people across ages. Samples each had at least 6 micrograms of total RNA extracted. Remarks on this clonotype: As yet, its antigen is unknown.

Germline values: CDR1 SGHRS, CDR2 YFSETQ. The CDR3 has 16 residues. V dropped 5 bases and J dropped 0 bases, with 14 bases sitting between them. General observations from the study: PBMCs went unsorted, and a conclusive naive versus antigen-experienced comparison was therefore prevented. Investigators viewed diversity estimates from one million T cells as underestimates, the study reported.

Through a sample-barcoded 5' primer and a J-beta primer mix, a second PCR was run for roughly 6 to 11 cycles. One entry per CDR3 protein, called by TCRdb with MiXCR from the 5' RACE reads. The table has 700,000 to 850,000 distinct CDR3 sequences, roughly 50% seen once; the top ten hold about 42%. This TCR was recovered from an elderly man in good health. This chain joins TRBV5-1 and TRBJ2-2, with D possibly being TRBD1 or TRBD2 (6 bases each). Material for sequencing was blood. The CDR3 is CASRTVGGANTGELFF. The CDR3 DNA reads TGCGCCAGCAGGACTGTGGGGGGCGCGAACACCGGGGAGCTGTTTTTT.